The entry below describes one T cell receptor beta chain. The data derive from a study of blood T cell repertoires in COVID-19. About the research overall: Sites in the United States, Italy and Spain provided acute and convalescent COVID-19 samples. Nucleic acid was either cDNA or gDNA, and it came from T cells, B-cell-depleted T cells, or PBMCs.

The CDR3 is made up of 13 amino acids. V was pared by 7 bases and J by 0 bases, with 12 bases between. Germline loops: CDR1 SQVTM, CDR2 ANQGSEA. In the original processing: The assay estimated nucleated cells by amplifying reference gene primers. Generated by immunoSEQ multiplex PCR, the TCRdb table keeps only in-frame clones and is missing some. V, J and clone size are taken as reported in that table, and D and trimming were inferred from the DNA itself. The table records a few hundred thousand clones, roughly 80% of them present only once. Sequencing was done on a sample of peripheral blood. The V gene is TRBV29-1, the J gene TRBJ1-2, with a possible D match to TRBD1 (5 bases). This TCR came from a man older than 75 with acute or convalescent COVID-19. The CDR3 nucleotides read TGCAGCGCCCAGGGAGGCACTAACTATGGCTACACCTTC. Its translation: CSAQGGTNYGYTF.